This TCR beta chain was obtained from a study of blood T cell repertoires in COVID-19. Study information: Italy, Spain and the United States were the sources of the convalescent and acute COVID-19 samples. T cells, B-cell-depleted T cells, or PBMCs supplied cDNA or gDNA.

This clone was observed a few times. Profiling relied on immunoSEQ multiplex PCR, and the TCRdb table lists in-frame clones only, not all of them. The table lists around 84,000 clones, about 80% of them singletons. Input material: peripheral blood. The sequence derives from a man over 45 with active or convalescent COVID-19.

CDR3 amino acids: CATTLGGQVADTQYF. The CDR3, as DNA: TGTGCCACTACCTTGGGCGGACAGGTTGCAGATACGCAGTATTTT. The chain carries TRBV19 and TRBJ2-3; 7 positions agree with TRBD1. Germline V gene data show CDR1 as LNHDA and CDR2 as SQIVND (reference sequence). Germline trimming cut 10 bases from V and 4 bases from J; bases unmatched to any gene: 14. The CDR3 spans 15 residues.